This T cell receptor beta chain was found in a study of blood T cells in healthy people across ages. Study-wide points: A roughly linear age-dependent decrease characterized TCR beta diversity per million T cells. From one million sequenced T cells, diversity estimates were lower bounds.

It was with a sample-barcoded 5' primer and a J-beta primer mix that a second PCR of roughly 7 to 12 cycles was run. TCRdb itself ran the 5' RACE reads through MiXCR, one entry per CDR3 protein. The sample comprises 700,000 to 900,000 distinct CDR3 sequences, roughly 50% of which are singletons, and approximately 40% rests with the top ten. Russia was home to the donors, healthy Caucasian individuals aged roughly 6 to 90. At least 5 micrograms of total RNA were extracted per sample. With regard to this clonotype: Its target is not known.

Material for sequencing was blood. This TCR was recovered from a man at least 80 years old in good health.

CDR3 loop: CSATGVGVSPQKYNEQFF. The CDR3 DNA sequence: TGCAGTGCCACTGGGGTAGGGGTATCTCCGCAAAAATACAATGAGCAGTTCTTC. The chain couples TRBV20-1 to TRBJ2-1; TRBD1 might be the D (5 bases). This CDR3 has 18 amino acids. V lost 6 bases to trimming and J lost 4 bases, with 28 bases between them. Germline assignment: CDR1 DFQATT and CDR2 SNEGSKA (reference sequence).